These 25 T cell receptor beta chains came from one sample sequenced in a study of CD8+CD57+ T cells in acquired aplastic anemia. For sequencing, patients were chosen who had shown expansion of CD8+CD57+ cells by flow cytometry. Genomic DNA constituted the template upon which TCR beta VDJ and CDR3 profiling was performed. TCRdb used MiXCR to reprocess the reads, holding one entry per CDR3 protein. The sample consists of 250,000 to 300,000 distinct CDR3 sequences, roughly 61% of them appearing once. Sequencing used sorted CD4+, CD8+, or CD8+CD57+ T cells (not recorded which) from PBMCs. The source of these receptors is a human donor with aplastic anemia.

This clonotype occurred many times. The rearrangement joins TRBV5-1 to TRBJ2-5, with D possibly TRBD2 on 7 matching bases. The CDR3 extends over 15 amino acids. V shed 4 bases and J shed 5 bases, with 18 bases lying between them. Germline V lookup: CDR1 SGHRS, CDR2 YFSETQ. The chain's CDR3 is CASSHGQWGGETQYF. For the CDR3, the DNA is TGCGCCAGCAGCCACGGACAATGGGGGGGCGAGACCCAGTACTTC.

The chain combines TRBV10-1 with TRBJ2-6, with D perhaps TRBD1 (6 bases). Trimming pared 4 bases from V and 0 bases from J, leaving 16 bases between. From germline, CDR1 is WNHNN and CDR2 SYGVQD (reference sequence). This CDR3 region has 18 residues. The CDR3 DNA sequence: TGCGCCAGCAGTGGACCCGGGACATCCAGCTCTGGGGCCAACGTCCTGACTTTC. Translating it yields CASSGPGTSSSGANVLTF.

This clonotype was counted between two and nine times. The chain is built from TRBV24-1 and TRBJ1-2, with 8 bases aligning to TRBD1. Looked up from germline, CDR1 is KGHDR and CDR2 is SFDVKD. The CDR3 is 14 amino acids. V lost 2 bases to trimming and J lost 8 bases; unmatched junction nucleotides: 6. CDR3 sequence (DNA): TGTGCCACCAGTGATTCGGACAGGGTGGTCGGCTACACCTTC. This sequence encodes CATSDSDRVVGYTF.

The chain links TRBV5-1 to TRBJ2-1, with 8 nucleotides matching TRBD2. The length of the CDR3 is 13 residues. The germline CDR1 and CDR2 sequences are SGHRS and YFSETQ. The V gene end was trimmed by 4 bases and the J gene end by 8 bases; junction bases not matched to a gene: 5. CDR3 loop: CASSGTRSHEQFF. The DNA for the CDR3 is TGCGCCAGCAGCGGGACTAGGTCCCATGAGCAGTTCTTC.

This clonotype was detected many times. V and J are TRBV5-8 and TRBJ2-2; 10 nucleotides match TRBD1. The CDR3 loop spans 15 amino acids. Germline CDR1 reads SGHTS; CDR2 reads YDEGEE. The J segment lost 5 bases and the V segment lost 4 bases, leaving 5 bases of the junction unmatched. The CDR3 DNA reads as TGTGCCAGCAGCGGGGACAGGGGACAAACCGGGGAGCTGTTTTTT. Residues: CASSGDRGQTGELFF.

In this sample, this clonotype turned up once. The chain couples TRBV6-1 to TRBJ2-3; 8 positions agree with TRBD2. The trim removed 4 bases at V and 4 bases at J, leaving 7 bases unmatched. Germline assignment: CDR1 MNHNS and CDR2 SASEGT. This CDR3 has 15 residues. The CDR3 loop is CASSVGGRTADTQYF. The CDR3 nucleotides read TGTGCCAGCAGTGTGGGCGGGAGGACGGCAGATACGCAGTATTTT.

Here the CDR3 DNA reads TGCAGTGCCCGAGGACTAGCCAGAGATACGCAGTATTTT. It codes for CSARGLARDTQYF. This sequence joins TRBV20-1 and TRBJ2-3; TRBD2 aligns across 8 bases. CDR3 length equals 13 residues. J was trimmed by 5 bases and V by 6 bases; bases with no gene match: 7. From germline, CDR1 is DFQATT and CDR2 SNEGSKA (reference sequence).

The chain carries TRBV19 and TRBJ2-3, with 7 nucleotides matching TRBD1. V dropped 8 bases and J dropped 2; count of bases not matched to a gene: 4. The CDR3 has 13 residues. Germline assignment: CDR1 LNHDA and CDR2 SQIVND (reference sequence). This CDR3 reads CASAGTATDTQYF. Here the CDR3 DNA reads TGTGCCAGTGCCGGGACAGCCACAGATACGCAGTATTTT.

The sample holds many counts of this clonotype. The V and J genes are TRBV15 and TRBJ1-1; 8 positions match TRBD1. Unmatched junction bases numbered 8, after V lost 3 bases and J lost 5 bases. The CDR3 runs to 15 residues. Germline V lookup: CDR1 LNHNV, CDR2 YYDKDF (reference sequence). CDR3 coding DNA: TGTGCCACCAGCAGCCGACGGACAGGGTGGACTGAAGCTTTCTTT. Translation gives CATSSRRTGWTEAFF.

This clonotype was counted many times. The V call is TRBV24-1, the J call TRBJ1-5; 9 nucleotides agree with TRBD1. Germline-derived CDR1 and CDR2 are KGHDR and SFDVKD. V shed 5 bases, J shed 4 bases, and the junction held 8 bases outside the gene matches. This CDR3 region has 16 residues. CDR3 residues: CATSGGQGRLNQPQHF. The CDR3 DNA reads TGTGCCACCAGTGGGGGACAGGGCCGCCTTAATCAGCCCCAGCATTTT.

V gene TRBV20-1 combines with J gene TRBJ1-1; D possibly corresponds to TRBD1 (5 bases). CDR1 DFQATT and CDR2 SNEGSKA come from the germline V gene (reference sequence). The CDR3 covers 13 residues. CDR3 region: CSVVSGMNTEAFF. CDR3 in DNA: TGCAGCGTTGTGTCAGGGATGAACACTGAAGCTTTCTTT.

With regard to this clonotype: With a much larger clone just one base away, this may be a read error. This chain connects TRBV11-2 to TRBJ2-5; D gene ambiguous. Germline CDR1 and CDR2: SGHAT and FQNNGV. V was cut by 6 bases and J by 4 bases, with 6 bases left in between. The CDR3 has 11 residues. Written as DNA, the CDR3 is TGTGCCAGCAGATACGCAGAGACCCAGTACTTC. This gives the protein CASRYAETQYF.

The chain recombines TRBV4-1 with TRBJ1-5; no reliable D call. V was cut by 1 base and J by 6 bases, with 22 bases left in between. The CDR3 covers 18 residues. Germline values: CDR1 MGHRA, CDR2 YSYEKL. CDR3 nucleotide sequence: TGCGCCAGCAGCCAAGGACAACGGGCCGGGGTAGTGGGTCAGCCCCAGCATTTT. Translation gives CASSQGQRAGVVGQPQHF.

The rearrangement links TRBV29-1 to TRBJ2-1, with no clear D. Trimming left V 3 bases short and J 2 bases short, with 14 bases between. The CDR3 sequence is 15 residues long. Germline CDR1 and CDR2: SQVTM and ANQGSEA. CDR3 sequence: CSVDGRGSPYNEQFF. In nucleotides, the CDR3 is TGCAGCGTTGACGGCCGTGGTTCGCCCTACAATGAGCAGTTCTTC.

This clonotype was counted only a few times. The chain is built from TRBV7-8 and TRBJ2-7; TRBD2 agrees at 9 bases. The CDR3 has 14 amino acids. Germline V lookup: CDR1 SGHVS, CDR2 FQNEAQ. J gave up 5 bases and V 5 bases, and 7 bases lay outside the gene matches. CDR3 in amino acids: CASSTGGGDNEQYF. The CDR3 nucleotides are TGTGCCAGCAGCACCGGCGGGGGGGATAACGAGCAGTACTTC.

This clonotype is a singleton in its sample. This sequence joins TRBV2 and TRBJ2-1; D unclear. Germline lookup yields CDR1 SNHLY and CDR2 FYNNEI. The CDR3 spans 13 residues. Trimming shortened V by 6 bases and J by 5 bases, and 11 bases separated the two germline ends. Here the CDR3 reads CASSLGLHNEQFF. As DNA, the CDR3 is TGTGCCAGCAGCCTAGGGCTCCACAATGAGCAGTTCTTC.

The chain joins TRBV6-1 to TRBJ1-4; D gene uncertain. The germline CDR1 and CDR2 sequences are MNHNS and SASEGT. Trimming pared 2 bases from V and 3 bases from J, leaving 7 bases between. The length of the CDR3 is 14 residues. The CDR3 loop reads CASSEMSSNEKLFF. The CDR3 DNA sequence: TGTGCCAGCAGTGAAATGTCATCTAATGAAAAACTGTTTTTT.

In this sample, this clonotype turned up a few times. The DNA of the CDR3 is TGTGCCAGCAGCCCCCTGTGGGACAGGGCCTACGAGCAGTACTTC. Amino acids: CASSPLWDRAYEQYF. This chain joins TRBV7-9 and TRBJ2-7, with 9 nucleotides matching TRBD1. The CDR3 runs 15 residues. Germline V gene sequence: CDR1 SEHNR, CDR2 FQNEAQ (reference sequence). The ends lost 5 bases at V and 2 bases at J; junction bases unmatched: 7.

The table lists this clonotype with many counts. CDR3 sequence reads: CASSSGSSGNTIYF. CDR3 nucleotide sequence: TGCGCCAGCAGCTCGGGATCCTCTGGAAACACCATATATTTT. The chain recombines TRBV5-1 with TRBJ1-3; D is unclear. The V gene lost 3 bases and the J gene lost 0 bases, with 7 bases spanning the gap. The length of the CDR3 is 14 residues. Per the germline V gene, CDR1 is SGHRS and CDR2 is YFSETQ.

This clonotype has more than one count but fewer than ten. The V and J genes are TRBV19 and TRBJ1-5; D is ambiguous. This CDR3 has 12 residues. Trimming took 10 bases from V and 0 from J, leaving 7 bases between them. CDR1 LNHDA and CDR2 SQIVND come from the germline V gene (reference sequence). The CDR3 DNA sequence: TGTGCCACCCGAGTTAGCAATCAGCCCCAGCATTTT. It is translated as CATRVSNQPQHF.

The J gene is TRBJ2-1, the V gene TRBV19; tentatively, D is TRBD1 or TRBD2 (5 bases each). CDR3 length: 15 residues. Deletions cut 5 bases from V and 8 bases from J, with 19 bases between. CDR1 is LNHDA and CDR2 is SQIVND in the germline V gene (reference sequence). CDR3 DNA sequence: TGTGCCAGTAGTCCCTGGGACGGATCCGTCCATGAGCAGTTCTTC. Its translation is CASSPWDGSVHEQFF.

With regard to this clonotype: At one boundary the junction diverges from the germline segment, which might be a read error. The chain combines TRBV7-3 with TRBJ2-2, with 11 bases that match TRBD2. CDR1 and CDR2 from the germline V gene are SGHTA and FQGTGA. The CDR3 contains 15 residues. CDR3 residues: CVSSPSGGHTGELFF. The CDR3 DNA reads TGTGTCAGCAGCCCTAGCGGGGGGCACACCGGGGAGCTGTTTTTT.

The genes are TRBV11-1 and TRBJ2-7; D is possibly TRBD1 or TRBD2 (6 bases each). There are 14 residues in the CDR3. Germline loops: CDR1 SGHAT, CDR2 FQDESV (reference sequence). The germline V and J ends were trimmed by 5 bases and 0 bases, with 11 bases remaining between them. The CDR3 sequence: CASSRRDNSYEQYF. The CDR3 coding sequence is TGTGCCAGCAGCCGGCGGGACAACTCCTACGAGCAGTACTTC.

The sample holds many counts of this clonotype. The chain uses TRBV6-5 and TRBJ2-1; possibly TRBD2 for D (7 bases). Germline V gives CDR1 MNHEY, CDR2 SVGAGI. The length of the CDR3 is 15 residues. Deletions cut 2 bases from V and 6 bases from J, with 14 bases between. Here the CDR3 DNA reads TGTGCCAGCAGTTACACTGGCGGGGGCTCCAATGAGCAGTTCTTC. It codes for CASSYTGGGSNEQFF.

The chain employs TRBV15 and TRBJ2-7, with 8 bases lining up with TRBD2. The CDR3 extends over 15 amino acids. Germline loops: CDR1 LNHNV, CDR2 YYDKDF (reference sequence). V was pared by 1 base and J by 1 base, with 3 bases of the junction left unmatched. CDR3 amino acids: CATSRVGTSSYEQYF. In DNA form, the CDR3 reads TGTGCCACCAGCAGAGTGGGGACTAGTTCCTACGAGCAGTACTTC.